The rows below give T cell receptor beta chains drawn from one sample of a study of cytomegalovirus exposure and HLA in healthy donors. Assay: immunoSEQ multiplex PCR; the TCRdb copy retains only in-frame clones and omits some. The sample carries 160,000 or so clones, approximately 80% recorded once. What was sequenced was PBMCs. Receptor source: a woman in her forties in good health and CMV-seropositive. CDR3s include the opening cysteine and the closing phenylalanine or tryptophan. D genes are given only for firm matches. Size tells how often a clone was seen (once, few, many) or the class of an expanded clone, and some rows leave it out.

>TRBJ2-1|TRBV7-6|TRBD2|-
CASSLGGGYNEQFF
TGTGCCAGCAGCTTAGGGGGGGGCTACAATGAGCAGTTCTTC
>TRBJ2-6|TRBV5-6|-|-
CASPLGARGANGLTF
TGTGCCAGTCCCCTTGGGGCGCGTGGGGCCAACGGCCTGACTTTC
>TRBJ2-1|TRBV5-1|-|-
CASSSFSPNEQFF
TGCGCCAGCAGCTCCTTCAGTCCCAATGAGCAGTTCTTC
>TRBJ1-4|TRBV16|TRBD1|once
CASSQQKQGARSEKLFF
TGTGCCAGCAGCCAACAAAAACAGGGGGCACGCAGTGAAAAACTGTTTTTT
>TRBJ2-5|TRBV9|-|-
CASSVAQGNSQETQYF
TGTGCCAGCAGCGTAGCCCAGGGAAATAGTCAAGAGACCCAGTACTTC
>TRBJ1-4|TRBV18|-|-
CASSPARDEKLFF
TGTGCCAGCTCACCGGCCCGTGATGAAAAACTGTTTTTT
>TRBJ2-5|TRBV18|-|-
CASSPNSPRGETQYF
TGTGCCAGCTCACCAAATAGCCCCCGGGGGGAGACCCAGTACTTC
>TRBJ2-3|TRBV6-5|-|once
CASSPRLVADTQYF
TGTGCCAGCAGCCCGAGGCTAGTAGCAGATACGCAGTATTTT
>TRBJ2-1|TRBV4-1|TRBD2|once
CASSQDRGGNEQFF
TGCGCCAGCAGCCAAGATCGGGGGGGCAATGAGCAGTTCTTC
>TRBJ2-5|TRBV2|TRBD2|-
CASGEGQVRSWTQYF
TGTGCCAGCGGGGAGGGGCAAGTACGCTCCTGGACCCAGTACTTC
>TRBJ1-1|TRBV11-2|-|once
CASSLKGPQAFF
TGTGCCAGCAGCTTAAAGGGGCCTCAAGCTTTCTTT
>TRBJ2-7|TRBV2|TRBD1|once
CASSLGQGRAYEQYF
TGTGCCAGCAGCCTAGGACAGGGACGGGCCTACGAGCAGTACTTC
>TRBJ1-1|TRBV6-5|-|-
CASSPGGLAEAFF
TGTGCCAGCAGTCCCGGGGGGTTGGCTGAAGCTTTCTTT
>TRBJ2-3|TRBV28|TRBD2|-
CASSAIAGPDHSTQYF
TGTGCCAGCAGTGCAATAGCGGGGCCCGATCATAGCACGCAGTATTTT
>TRBJ1-1|TRBV5-6|TRBD1|-
CASSLSIQGASMNTEAFF
TGTGCCAGCAGCTTGAGCATTCAGGGGGCTTCGATGAACACTGAAGCTTTCTTT
>TRBJ1-2|TRBV29-1|-|-
CSVASLREGYTF
TGCAGCGTTGCTTCTCTGAGGGAGGGGTACACCTTC
>TRBJ1-3|TRBV7-8|-|-
CASSLMESPGNTIYF
TGTGCCAGCAGCTTAATGGAGTCCCCTGGAAACACCATATATTTT
>TRBJ1-1|TRBV11-1|TRBD1|few
CASSLGQGHVQEAFF
TGTGCCAGCAGCTTAGGACAGGGTCATGTTCAGGAAGCTTTCTTT